The clone carrying this T cell receptor beta chain appeared many times. What it recognizes is unknown. The data were obtained in a study of breast tumors, draining lymph nodes, adjacent tissues. Study-level points and caveats: Compared with basal-like, luminal-like tumors shared significantly more repertoire with nontumor tissue. Tumors had less TCR diversity than lymph nodes, more than nontumor tissue.

Samples came from axillary lymph nodes draining the breast cancer. Via MiXCR, TCRdb re-called the multiplex PCR reads, giving one row per CDR3 protein. The profile shows 85,000 to 130,000 distinct CDR3 sequences, roughly 20% of them singletons. Germline V CDR1 and CDR2: SGHTA, FQGTGA. This CDR3 has 17 residues. The germline V and J ends were trimmed by 1 base and 2 bases, with 15 bases remaining between them. The sequenced material came from axillary lymph node tissue. The chain combines TRBV7-3 with TRBJ2-1; D unresolved. This receptor was taken from a female donor with breast cancer. Some clones in this sample may be carry-over from other donors' samples. The CDR3 DNA sequence: TGTGCCAGCAGCTTAAAATCAAGTCGGGTCGCCTACAATGAGCAGTTCTTC. Its translation: CASSLKSSRVAYNEQFF.